The 19 T cell receptor beta chains given below trace back to one sample, sequenced in a study of blood T cell repertoires in COVID-19. Here immunoSEQ multiplex PCR was the method, and the copy in TCRdb shows in-frame clones only, minus some. The sample shows 150,000 to 200,000 clones, approximately 89% of them seen only once. Sequencing was carried out using peripheral blood. The origin of the receptors is a man aged 40-49 years with active or convalescent COVID-19.

This chain uses TRBV19 with TRBJ1-1, with D possibly TRBD1 on 6 matching bases. From germline, CDR1 is LNHDA and CDR2 SQIVND (reference sequence). V dropped 1 base and J dropped 7 bases, with 10 bases sitting between them. This CDR3 spans 13 amino acids. The CDR3 is CASSIVSDSEAFF. CDR3 DNA: TGTGCCAGTAGTATAGTTTCGGACAGTGAAGCTTTCTTT.

This chain connects TRBV2 to TRBJ1-5, with a weak D call TRBD1 (6 bases). CDR1 is SNHLY and CDR2 is FYNNEI in the germline V gene. The V end was cut by 6 bases, the J end by 2 bases, with 8 bases between. The CDR3 loop spans 13 amino acids. The CDR3 DNA follows: TGTGCCAGCAGGGGGGCGGGCAATCAGCCCCAGCATTTT. Amino acids: CASRGAGNQPQHF.

This chain links TRBV2 with TRBJ1-2; D is perhaps TRBD1 (6 bases). V gave up 6 bases and J gave up 3 bases, with 14 bases separating them. The CDR3 has 14 amino acids. Germline values: CDR1 SNHLY, CDR2 FYNNEI. The CDR3 sequence: CASRHRASDYGYTF. CDR3 nucleotides: TGTGCCAGCAGGCACAGGGCGTCCGACTATGGCTACACCTTC. Looking up the rest from reference TRBV2 and TRBJ1-2 gives the full variable domain: EPEVTQTPSHQVTQMGQEVILRCVPISNHLYFYWYRQILGQKVEFLVSFYNNEISEKSEIFDDQFSVERPDGSNFTLKIRSTKLEDSAMYFCASRHRASDYGYTFGSGTRLTVV.

The chain uses TRBV7-2 and TRBJ1-2; D is possibly TRBD1 (5 bases). Germline values: CDR1 SGHTA, CDR2 FQGNSA. Trimming took 3 bases from V and 8 from J, leaving 13 bases between them. The CDR3 has 13 amino acids. The CDR3 here is CASSFGRGRGYTF. The DNA of the CDR3 is TGTGCCAGCAGCTTTGGAAGGGGCCGGGGCTACACCTTC. Complete variable domain (other parts from reference TRBV7-2 and TRBJ1-2): GAGVSQSPSNKVTEKGKDVELRCDPISGHTALYWYRQSLGQGLEFLIYFQGNSAPDKSGLPSDRFSAERTGGSVSTLTIQRTQQEDSAVYLCASSFGRGRGYTFGSGTRLTVV.

The chain is built from TRBV7-2 and TRBJ1-2; tentatively, D is TRBD1 (5 bases). The CDR3 totals 14 residues. Per the germline V gene, CDR1 is SGHTA and CDR2 is FQGNSA. Trimming removed 5 bases at V and 5 bases at J, with 15 bases between. The CDR3 DNA sequence: TGTGCCAGCAGCCGGCCGGGCCAGGGATATGGCTACACCTTC. Amino acids: CASSRPGQGYGYTF.

The J gene is TRBJ1-1, the V gene TRBV11-2; tentative D call: TRBD1 (6 bases). This CDR3 region has 15 residues. CDR1 SGHAT and CDR2 FQNNGV come from the germline V gene. Trimming left V 1 base short and J 4 bases short, with 13 bases between. The CDR3 nucleotides read TGTGCCAGCAGCTTAGCCCCGGACAGAGGCACTGAAGCTTTCTTT. It specifies CASSLAPDRGTEAFF.

V and J are TRBV30 and TRBJ1-5; the D is unclear. CDR1 is GTSNPN, CDR2 SVGIG, per germline (reference sequence). Trimming pared 0 bases from V and 4 bases from J, leaving 7 bases between. CDR3 length: 13 amino acids. The CDR3 here is CAWSVNRNQPQHF. CDR3 nucleotide sequence: TGTGCCTGGAGTGTTAATAGAAATCAGCCCCAGCATTTT.

The chain is built from TRBV9 and TRBJ1-5; 8 bases match TRBD1. Trimming cost V 3 bases and J 5 bases; bases outside gene matches: 1. Looked up from germline, CDR1 is SGDLS and CDR2 is YYNGEE. CDR3 length: 13 residues. For the CDR3, the DNA is TGTGCCAGCAGCGGGGGACAGGATCAGCCCCAGCATTTT. Translated, it gives CASSGGQDQPQHF.

This rearrangement joins TRBV6-2 or TRBV6-3 to TRBJ2-1, with 8 bases matching TRBD2. Trimming took 3 bases from V and 5 from J; bases not matched to a gene: 6. This CDR3 is 15 amino acids long. The germline V gene has CDR1 MNHEY and CDR2 SVGEGT. The CDR3 sequence: CASSYYGGANNEQFF. CDR3 sequence (DNA): TGTGCCAGCAGTTATTACGGGGGGGCTAACAATGAGCAGTTCTTC.

The J gene is TRBJ1-2, the V gene TRBV6-5; D may be TRBD1 (6 bases). From germline, CDR1 is MNHEY and CDR2 SVGAGI. The CDR3 contains 14 residues. Deletions cut 0 bases from V and 4 bases from J, with 9 bases between. For the CDR3, the DNA is TGTGCCAGCAGTTACTCTCGGACAGCCTATGGCTACACCTTC. Its translation: CASSYSRTAYGYTF.

The chain uses TRBV7-3 and TRBJ2-4; D gene ambiguous. In germline, CDR1 is SGHTA, CDR2 FQGTGA. This CDR3 contains 12 residues. V was shortened by 3 bases and J by 9 bases, with 9 bases between the two germline ends. The CDR3: CASSFPGGIQYF. The CDR3 coding sequence is TGTGCCAGCAGCTTCCCCGGTGGCATTCAGTACTTC.

The V call is TRBV6-1, the J call TRBJ2-7, with 8 bases matching TRBD2. Germline CDR1 and CDR2: MNHNS and SASEGT. The CDR3 covers 16 residues. V lost 0 bases to trimming and J lost 3 bases; unmatched junction nucleotides: 7. CDR3 nucleotide sequence: TGTGCCAGCAGTGAAGCGACTAGCGAGTTTTTCTACGAGCAGTACTTC. Encoded protein: CASSEATSEFFYEQYF.

The V gene is TRBV3-1 (or the pseudogene TRBV3-2), the J gene TRBJ2-3, with TRBD2 matching over 9 bases. CDR1 is LGHDT, CDR2 YNNKEL, per germline (reference sequence). V dropped 0 bases and J dropped 4; count of bases not matched to a gene: 8. This CDR3 spans 17 amino acids. As DNA, the CDR3 is TGTGCCAGCAGCCAAGATAGGGCGGGGGGGTTCCCAGATACGCAGTATTTT. It codes for CASSQDRAGGFPDTQYF.

The chain links TRBV9 to TRBJ2-7; 7 positions match TRBD1. The V gene end was trimmed by 2 bases and the J gene end by 2 bases; junction bases not matched to a gene: 4. This CDR3 has 14 amino acids. Germline V gene data show CDR1 as SGDLS and CDR2 as YYNGEE. In DNA, the CDR3 is TGTGCCAGCAGCGTTTCGACAGGGACCTACGAGCAGTACTTC. This sequence encodes CASSVSTGTYEQYF. The full variable domain, with the rest looked up from reference TRBV9 and TRBJ2-7, is DSGVTQTPKHLITATGQRVTLRCSPRSGDLSVYWYQQSLDQGLQFLIQYYNGEERAKGNILERFSAQQFPDLHSELNLSSLELGDSALYFCASSVSTGTYEQYFGPGTRLTVT.

The chain links TRBV5-1 to TRBJ1-6, with D perhaps matching TRBD1 (5 bases). The CDR3 runs 17 residues. Germline loops: CDR1 SGHRS, CDR2 YFSETQ. V lost 4 bases and J 2 bases, leaving 16 bases between the germline ends. CDR3 loop: CASSAATGWAYNSPLHF. CDR3 DNA sequence: TGCGCCAGCAGCGCCGCTACAGGATGGGCCTATAATTCACCCCTCCACTTT.

The V and J genes are TRBV6-4 and TRBJ1-5; D call uncertain. Germline-derived CDR1 and CDR2 are MRHNA and SNTAGT. Trimming took 4 bases from V and 3 from J, leaving 7 bases between them. The CDR3 runs 13 residues. The CDR3 sequence: CASSVTVNQPQHF. The CDR3, as DNA: TGTGCCAGCAGTGTAACGGTCAATCAGCCCCAGCATTTT.

This clone came up once. The identical CDR3 is also encoded by other nucleotide sequences in the sample. V is TRBV9 and J is TRBJ1-1, with D uncertain. Between the trimmed V and J ends, which lost 0 bases and 4 bases, there was a span of 10 bases. Per the germline V gene, CDR1 is SGDLS and CDR2 is YYNGEE. This CDR3 is 14 amino acids long. The chain's CDR3 is CASSVAQATTEAFF. CDR3 coding DNA: TGTGCCAGCAGCGTAGCTCAGGCCACCACTGAAGCTTTCTTT.

The gene calls are TRBV28 and TRBJ1-4; D remains ambiguous. The CDR3 extends over 15 amino acids. V lost 5 bases and J 0 bases, leaving 10 bases between the germline ends. Germline CDR1 reads MDHEN; CDR2 reads SYDVKM. CDR3 nucleotide sequence: TGTGCCAGCAGTCTGAAAACTGCAACTAATGAAAAACTGTTTTTT. Its translation: CASSLKTATNEKLFF.

This CDR3 reads CASSSSGGERYEQYF. DNA of the CDR3: TGTGCCAGCTCATCTAGCGGGGGGGAGAGGTACGAGCAGTACTTC. V and J are TRBV18 and TRBJ2-7, with 12 bases lining up with TRBD2. Germline V gene data show CDR1 as KGHSH and CDR2 as LQKENI. This CDR3 is 15 amino acids long. V lost 5 bases, J lost 4 bases, and 6 bases stayed unmatched.